These 26 T cell receptor beta chains share one sample of origin, sequenced in a study of cytomegalovirus exposure and HLA in healthy donors. 60 Vbeta and 13 Jbeta primers were used in PCR. Data came from immunoSEQ multiplex PCR; TCRdb stores just in-frame clones and leaves some out. The sample records 95,000 to 150,000 clones, over 70% being singletons. The specimen sequenced was PBMCs. All receptors derive from a middle-aged woman in good health and CMV-seropositive.

The table lists this clone with a few counts. The V and J genes are TRBV6-1 and TRBJ1-5; D may be TRBD1 (5 bases). The V and J ends lost 3 bases and 2 bases respectively, with 14 bases between them. CDR1 is MNHNS, CDR2 SASEGT, per germline. The CDR3 extends over 16 amino acids. The chain's CDR3 is CASSDVVGRGNQPQHF. CDR3 DNA sequence: TGTGCCAGCAGTGACGTGGTGGGGCGAGGCAATCAGCCCCAGCATTTT.

This chain joins TRBV7-2 and TRBJ2-5, with D uncertain. V shed 3 bases and J shed 0 bases, with 8 bases lying between them. The CDR3 runs to 14 residues. From germline, CDR1 is SGHTA and CDR2 FQGNSA. The CDR3 DNA reads as TGTGCCAGCAGCTTTGGCAGGTACCAAGAGACCCAGTACTTC. This sequence encodes CASSFGRYQETQYF.

The rearrangement joins TRBV4-2 to TRBJ1-5; the match to TRBD1 covers 8 bases. V dropped 2 bases and J dropped 3; count of bases not matched to a gene: 9. Germline values: CDR1 LGHNA, CDR2 YNFKEQ. The CDR3 spans 17 residues. For the CDR3, the DNA is TGTGCCAGCAGCCAAAACGCAGGACAGGGTTTCAATCAGCCCCAGCATTTT. Translating it yields CASSQNAGQGFNQPQHF.

The chain is built from TRBV19 and TRBJ2-2; the D gene is possibly TRBD1 (5 bases). The CDR3 contains 14 residues. The germline gives CDR1 LNHDA, CDR2 SQIVND (reference sequence). Trimming took off 6 bases at V and 4 bases at J, with 12 bases between the two ends. This CDR3 reads CASRLSTVTGELFF. As DNA, the CDR3 is TGTGCCAGTAGGCTTTCGACAGTCACCGGGGAGCTGTTTTTT.

The V gene is TRBV5-1, the J gene TRBJ2-5, with 7 bases that match TRBD2. Germline V lookup: CDR1 SGHRS, CDR2 YFSETQ. After removal of 1 base from V and 5 bases from J, the junction contained 8 bases not matched to a gene. The CDR3 is 15 residues long. This chain's CDR3 is CASSLFRREKETQYF. In DNA, the CDR3 is TGCGCCAGCAGCTTGTTTCGGCGGGAGAAGGAGACCCAGTACTTC.

This sequence joins TRBV19 and TRBJ1-5; TRBD1 matches 7 bases. This CDR3 has 16 amino acids. Germline CDR1 LNHDA, CDR2 SQIVND (reference sequence). Trimming took 3 bases from V and 7 from J; bases not matched to a gene: 12. The CDR3 is CASSIPGKGARQPQHF. In nucleotides, the CDR3 is TGTGCCAGTAGTATCCCTGGGAAGGGGGCGCGGCAGCCCCAGCATTTT. Together with reference TRBV19 and TRBJ1-5, the CDR3 gives the full variable domain: DGGITQSPKYLFRKEGQNVTLSCEQNLNHDAMYWYRQDPGQGLRLIYYSQIVNDFQKGDIAEGYSVSREKKESFPLTVTSAQKNPTAFYLCASSIPGKGARQPQHFGDGTRLSIL.

The chain joins TRBV7-2 to TRBJ2-7; 7 positions agree with TRBD1. CDR3 size: 12 residues. Per germline, CDR1 SGHTA and CDR2 FQGNSA. V lost 5 bases, J lost 6 bases, and 4 bases stayed unmatched. CDR3 protein: CASSHTGAEQYF. The CDR3, as DNA: TGTGCCAGCAGCCACACAGGGGCCGAGCAGTACTTC.

The sample holds a few counts of this clone. The germline gene is not matched at one end of the junction; a read error may be the cause. The chain employs TRBV27 and TRBJ2-7; 10 nucleotides align to TRBD2. The CDR3 loop spans 16 amino acids. The germline V gene encodes CDR1 MNHEY and CDR2 SMNVEV (reference sequence). The CDR3 is CASSISSGSRFYEQYF. As DNA, the CDR3 is TGTGCCAGCAGTATATCTAGCGGGAGTCGTTTCTACGAGCAGTACTTC.

This clone was found a few times. The rearrangement links TRBV9 to TRBJ1-1; 8 nucleotides match TRBD1. Trimming cost V 2 bases and J 5 bases; bases outside gene matches: 17. CDR1 SGDLS and CDR2 YYNGEE come from the germline V gene. This CDR3 spans 18 amino acids. CDR3 bases: TGTGCCAGCAGCGTTGGGGGGAGACAGGGGCCGGGCGGAACTGAAGCTTTCTTT. Its translation: CASSVGGRQGPGGTEAFF. Full variable domain (remainder filled in from reference TRBV9 and TRBJ1-1): DSGVTQTPKHLITATGQRVTLRCSPRSGDLSVYWYQQSLDQGLQFLIQYYNGEERAKGNILERFSAQQFPDLHSELNLSSLELGDSALYFCASSVGGRQGPGGTEAFFGQGTRLTVV.

The chain links TRBV6-6 to TRBJ1-1, with 7 bases aligning to TRBD1. Trimming cost V 5 bases and J 3 bases; bases outside gene matches: 9. Germline V gene data show CDR1 as MNHNY and CDR2 as SVGAGI (reference sequence). The CDR3 loop spans 15 amino acids. Here the CDR3 reads CASSIDREVDTEAFF. CDR3 sequence (DNA): TGTGCCAGCAGTATAGACAGGGAAGTGGACACTGAAGCTTTCTTT.

V gene TRBV15 combines with J gene TRBJ1-6; 7 positions agree with TRBD1. Per germline, CDR1 LNHNV and CDR2 YYDKDF (reference sequence). With 0 bases clipped from V and 9 bases from J, the junction kept 5 bases outside the gene matches. This CDR3 is built from 15 residues. Written as DNA, the CDR3 is TGTGCCACCAGCAGAGATCGGCAGGGGGGTTCACCCCTCCACTTT. Its protein product is CATSRDRQGGSPLHF.

This chain links TRBV4-1 with TRBJ2-7; a possible D gene is TRBD2 (5 bases). Looked up from germline, CDR1 is MGHRA and CDR2 is YSYEKL. The CDR3 is 14 residues long. Between the trimmed V and J ends, which lost 2 bases and 3 bases, there was a span of 11 bases. The CDR3: CASSQTRLDYEQYF. For the CDR3, the DNA is TGCGCCAGCAGCCAAACTAGGCTCGACTACGAGCAGTACTTC.

Only one count was recorded for this clone. This chain links TRBV18 with TRBJ2-7, with a tentative D call TRBD1 (5 bases). The germline V gene encodes CDR1 KGHSH and CDR2 LQKENI. The CDR3 is made up of 13 amino acids. Trimming removed 2 bases at V and 5 bases at J, with 10 bases between. This CDR3 is CASSPVVGDEQYF. CDR3 bases: TGTGCCAGCTCACCAGTGGTAGGGGACGAGCAGTACTTC.

This clone was counted only a few times. The rearrangement joins TRBV7-3 to TRBJ1-1, with a possible D match to TRBD1 (5 bases). V lost 5 bases, J lost 5 bases, and 12 bases lay in between. This CDR3 contains 13 residues. Germline assignment: CDR1 SGHTA and CDR2 FQGTGA. This CDR3 is CASSHGGETEAFF. In nucleotides, the CDR3 is TGTGCCAGCAGCCATGGGGGGGAAACTGAAGCTTTCTTT.

The chain carries TRBV7-9 and TRBJ2-1; 11 nucleotides agree with TRBD1. This CDR3 is 16 amino acids long. CDR1 and CDR2 from the germline V gene are SEHNR and FQNEAQ (reference sequence). V shed 2 bases, J shed 7 bases, and the junction held 7 bases outside the gene matches. The CDR3 DNA is TGTGCCAGCAGCTTACTCGGACAGGGGGCGCGGAATGAGCAGTTCTTC. It codes for CASSLLGQGARNEQFF.

The chain is built from TRBV5-1 and TRBJ2-3, with 8 nucleotides matching TRBD1. CDR3 size: 16 residues. CDR1 and CDR2 from the germline V gene are SGHRS and YFSETQ. With 0 bases clipped from V and 6 bases from J, the junction kept 9 bases outside the gene matches. The CDR3 bases are TGCGCCAGCAGCTTGGACCAAACAGGGGGTAGGGATACGCAGTATTTT. Protein product: CASSLDQTGGRDTQYF.

The chain is built from TRBV6-1 and TRBJ1-2; D gene ambiguous. Germline assignment: CDR1 MNHNS and CDR2 SASEGT. The V and J ends lost 6 bases and 4 bases respectively, with 12 bases between them. The CDR3 is 13 amino acids. The CDR3 DNA sequence: TGTGCCAGCAGGGACGGGGTACCCTATGGCTACACCTTC. Protein sequence: CASRDGVPYGYTF.

This clone occurred a few times. The chain carries TRBV27 and TRBJ1-1; 8 nucleotides align to TRBD1. Germline V lookup: CDR1 MNHEY, CDR2 SMNVEV (reference sequence). With 1 base clipped from V and 2 bases from J, the junction kept 9 bases outside the gene matches. The CDR3 length is 17 residues. CDR3 amino acids: CASSLWGDRTLNTEAFF. The CDR3, as DNA: TGTGCCAGCAGTTTATGGGGGGACAGGACTTTAAACACTGAAGCTTTCTTT.

The chain combines TRBV27 with TRBJ2-7, with D perhaps TRBD1 (6 bases). The CDR3 sequence is 14 residues long. V shed 5 bases and J shed 3 bases, with 14 bases lying between them. Germline lookup yields CDR1 MNHEY and CDR2 SMNVEV (reference sequence). The CDR3 DNA is TGTGCCAGCAGTCCCCAGGGGACATACTACGAGCAGTACTTC. Its protein product is CASSPQGTYYEQYF.

The CDR3 bases are TGTGCCAGCAGGCCTCCGGGACAGGGGGCAGAGAGAGCTTTCTTT. This encodes CASRPPGQGAERAFF. The chain uses TRBV7-9 and TRBJ1-1, with 12 bases identical to TRBD1. Germline values: CDR1 SEHNR, CDR2 FQNEAQ (reference sequence). The CDR3 has 15 residues. Trimming took 6 bases from V and 10 from J; bases not matched to a gene: 12.

The chain carries TRBV6-6 and TRBJ2-5; possible D gene TRBD1, 5 bases. Germline-derived CDR1 and CDR2 are MNHNY and SVGAGI (reference sequence). The CDR3 loop spans 14 amino acids. V lost 8 bases and J lost 2, with 15 bases in between. The CDR3 here is CASGPQGSQETQYF. CDR3 in DNA: TGTGCCAGCGGACCCCAGGGCTCTCAAGAGACCCAGTACTTC.

The gene calls are TRBV12-5 and TRBJ2-7; D perhaps matches TRBD1 (5 bases). The V and J ends lost 5 bases and 4 bases respectively, with 18 bases between them. The germline CDR1 and CDR2 sequences are LGHNT and FRNRAP. The CDR3 extends over 15 amino acids. CDR3 in DNA: TGTGCTAGTGGTCCGGGTCTAGGGGTCGCGTACGAGCAGTACTTC. It yields the protein CASGPGLGVAYEQYF.

The J gene is TRBJ1-2, the V gene TRBV6-1; 11 bases agree with TRBD1. The CDR3 has 13 residues. The germline CDR1 and CDR2 sequences are MNHNS and SASEGT. V was clipped by 7 bases and J by 6 bases; unmatched bases: 4. CDR3 sequence reads: CASIRTGGDGYTF. In nucleotides, the CDR3 is TGTGCCAGCATACGGACAGGGGGCGATGGCTACACCTTC.

A few counts support this clone. The CDR3 DNA sequence: TGTGCCAGCAGCTCCAGGTTCGATATGAACACTGAAGCTTTCTTT. Its translation: CASSSRFDMNTEAFF. The chain combines TRBV5-6 with TRBJ1-1, with no clear D. Germline values: CDR1 SGHDT, CDR2 YYEEEE. V was cut by 3 bases and J by 0 bases, with 12 bases left in between. The CDR3 contains 15 residues.

The CDR3 DNA is TGTGCCAGCAGCTTACACTCAGGGGCCGACTACGAGCAGTACTTC. Translated, it gives CASSLHSGADYEQYF. The chain has TRBV7-7 and TRBJ2-7; tentative D call: TRBD1 (6 bases). Germline V gene lookup returns CDR1 SSHAT and CDR2 FNYEAQ (reference sequence). Deletions cut 2 bases from V and 3 bases from J, with 14 bases between. This CDR3 spans 15 amino acids.

The CDR3, as DNA: TGTGCCAGCAGCTCGACTAGACAAGAGACCCAGTACTTC. Protein: CASSSTRQETQYF. The chain combines TRBV11-2 with TRBJ2-5; weak D call: TRBD2 (6 bases). Germline-derived CDR1 and CDR2 are SGHAT and FQNNGV. The CDR3 contains 13 residues. V was trimmed by 4 bases and J by 2 bases, leaving 8 bases between them.